Presented here are 28 T cell receptor beta chains from one specimen sequenced in a study of CD8+ T cells in alopecia areata (dated by TCRdb to 2016 to 2019). Libraries were made using the immunoSEQ multiplex PCR assay. For TCR sequencing, RNA was extracted from every sample and reverse transcribed into cDNA to serve as template. Sourced from immuneACCESS, this table was stored by TCRdb with only in-frame sequences that have V and J called. A share of the clones is absent; for the studies checked, an unresolved V gene accounts for under half, and the remainder has no known explanation. The table records over 100,000 clones for this sample, and not one of them appears only once. Roughly a fifth of the sample is taken by the ten largest. Sequencing was carried out using lesional skin. These receptors all come from a C3H/HeJ mouse with alopecia areata. The MHC haplotype for this mouse line is H2-k.

In its sample, this clone was seen a few times. Gene names are mouse gene names. The CDR3 is cut off 4 residues early in the read; its end comes from the germline J gene. The chain joins TRBV13-3 to TRBJ2-1; TRBD2 matches 9 bases. Germline V gene sequence: CDR1 NNHDY, CDR2 SYVADS. CDR3 length: 14 residues. The part of the CDR3 DNA that was read is TGTGCCAGCAGTAACTGGGGGGTGGTGGCT. Translation gives CASSNWGVVA. The entire CDR3 protein is CASSNWGVVAEQFF.

This clone has a handful of counts. Gene names are the mouse ones. From the germline J gene comes the end of the CDR3, since the read stops 4 residues before it. The chain uses TRBV13-3 and TRBJ1-1; no clear D gene. Germline assignment: CDR1 NNHDY and CDR2 SYVADS. The ends were cut back, 4 bases at V and 1 base at J, with 11 bases in the middle. The CDR3 sequence is 14 residues long. The CDR3 loop is CASSYREGNTEVFF. The sequenced part of the CDR3 DNA is TGTGCCAGCAGTTATCGAGAGGGAAACACA.

As regards this clone: Each gene name is a mouse one. The CDR3 end falls 4 residues outside the read, so it is completed with the germline J gene. This chain links TRBV13-3 with TRBJ2-1, with a possible D match to TRBD1 (5 bases). The V gene lost 5 bases and the J gene lost 2 bases, with 8 bases spanning the gap. Germline V gives CDR1 NNHDY, CDR2 SYVADS. CDR3 length equals 13 residues. Partial CDR3 DNA: TGTGCCAGCAGGAGGGGAGACTATGCT. Translated, it gives CASRRGDYA. The CDR3 reads in full as CASRRGDYAEQFF.

This clone was recorded a few times. Mouse names are used for the genes. The read falls 4 residues short of the CDR3 end, and the missing part is taken from the germline J gene. V gene TRBV13-3 combines with J gene TRBJ1-2; 10 nucleotides align to TRBD1. The length of the CDR3 is 14 residues. CDR1 and CDR2 (germline): NNHDY, SYVADS. J gave up 4 bases and V 5 bases, and 5 bases lay outside the gene matches. CDR3 protein: CASSLGTGVSDYTF. The CDR3 DNA, read in part, is TGTGCCAGCAGCCTCGGGACAGGGGTCTCC.

This clone was seen only a few times. The genes and germline here are from mouse. Read sequence stops 4 residues before the CDR3 end, and the germline J gene provides the missing end. The V call is TRBV19, the J call TRBJ2-5; a possible D gene is TRBD1 (6 bases). This CDR3 contains 15 residues. V lost 5 bases and J 0 bases, leaving 13 bases between the germline ends. CDR1 FNHDT and CDR2 SITEND come from the germline V gene (reference sequence). The CDR3 here is CASSPGQNNQDTQYF. CDR3 DNA, as far as it was read: TGTGCCAGCAGCCCGGGACAAAATAACCAAGAC.

Comments on this clone: Gene names follow the mouse nomenclature. The CDR3 end lies 4 residues beyond the end of the read and is filled in from the germline J gene. This chain connects TRBV1 to TRBJ2-7; the D is unclear. This CDR3 comprises 14 residues. With 2 bases removed from V and 0 bases from J, the gap between germline ends came to 8 bases. Germline CDR1 is NSQYPW and CDR2 is LRSPGD (reference sequence). Incomplete CDR3 DNA: TGCACCTGCAGTGCACCCGACAACTCCTAT. Protein: CTCSAPDNSY. The full CDR3 is CTCSAPDNSYEQYF.

Note on this clone: Genes here carry mouse names. The read terminates 4 residues before the CDR3 end, so the remaining end is supplied by the germline J gene. J is TRBJ1-4 and V is TRBV13-3; the D gene is possibly TRBD1 (6 bases). The CDR3 sequence is 14 residues long. V was trimmed by 3 bases and J by 4 bases, leaving 10 bases between them. Germline lookup yields CDR1 NNHDY and CDR2 SYVADS. The covered CDR3 bases are TGTGCCAGCAGTGCGGGGGGCTTCAACGAA. Amino acids: CASSAGGFNE. The CDR3 in full is CASSAGGFNERLFF.

This clone was detected a few times. The gene names given are mouse names. Sequencing ends 4 residues short of the CDR3 end; the germline J gene provides the rest. Other nucleotide sequences from this sample produce the same CDR3. V gene TRBV19 combines with J gene TRBJ2-3; TRBD2 agrees at 12 bases. Germline V lookup: CDR1 FNHDT, CDR2 SITEND (reference sequence). Trimming removed 5 bases from V and 3 bases from J; junction bases left unmatched: 4. The CDR3 spans 15 residues. The CDR3 region is CASSLGLGGAETLYF. The CDR3 DNA, read in part, is TGTGCCAGCAGCCTTGGACTGGGGGGGGCAGAA.

With regard to this clone: The gene names here belong to mouse. The DNA ends 4 residues before the CDR3 does, and the rest of the CDR3 is filled in from the germline J gene. The chain is built from TRBV1 and TRBJ2-7, with TRBD1 identical over 7 bases. V shed 0 bases and J 0 bases; nucleotides not matched to a gene: 5. Per the germline V gene, CDR1 is NSQYPW and CDR2 is LRSPGD (reference sequence). This CDR3 is built from 16 residues. The CDR3 region is CTCSADGGDSSYEQYF. Partial CDR3 DNA: TGCACCTGCAGTGCAGATGGAGGGGACAGCTCCTAT. The whole variable domain, remainder taken from reference TRBV1 and TRBJ2-7, is VTLLEQNPRWRLVPRGQAVNLRCILKNSQYPWMSWYQQDLQKQLQWLFTLRSPGDKEVKSLPGADYLATRVTDTELRLQVANMSQGRTLYCTCSADGGDSSYEQYFGPGTRLTVL.

This clone appeared a few times. Gene names follow the mouse nomenclature. The read is 4 residues too short to cover the CDR3 end, so that end is filled in from the germline J gene. This rearrangement joins TRBV5 to TRBJ1-1; TRBD1 is a possible D gene (6 bases). Germline assignment: CDR1 LGHNA and CDR2 YNLKQL (reference sequence). The CDR3 is 15 residues long. The part of the CDR3 DNA that was read is TGTGCCAGCAGCCAAGATATAAGGGGGAGGACA. It translates to CASSQDIRGRT. The complete CDR3 reads CASSQDIRGRTEVFF.

In this sample, this clone turned up a few times. These gene names are mouse names. The read comes to an end 4 residues before the CDR3 does, leaving the germline J gene to fill in the end. The chain links TRBV16 to TRBJ1-1; D unclear. V lost 5 bases and J 1 base, leaving 5 bases between the germline ends. Germline values: CDR1 SGHSA, CDR2 FRNQAP. CDR3 length: 12 residues. The CDR3 loop is CASSHQNTEVFF. The CDR3 DNA, read in part, is TGTGCAAGCAGCCATCAAAACACA.

Note on this clone: Gene names follow the mouse nomenclature. The CDR3 end is not reached by the read, which stops 4 residues before it; the germline J gene fills it in. The chain has TRBV13-3 and TRBJ2-2, with 12 bases lining up with TRBD2. Germline assignment: CDR1 NNHDY and CDR2 SYVADS. The CDR3 totals 15 residues. Germline trimming cut 5 bases from V and 4 bases from J; bases unmatched to any gene: 3. The CDR3 spells CASRDWGGGTGQLYF. Partial CDR3 DNA: TGTGCCAGCAGAGACTGGGGGGGCGGCACCGGG.

This clone has just a few counts. The translated DNA and TCRdb's protein are not identical at residue 12; the protein here was translated from the DNA. Here the gene names and germline are mouse. The observed sequence ends 3 residues before the CDR3 terminus, with the missing tail filled in from the germline J gene. The chain joins TRBV13-1 to TRBJ1-6, with 7 bases that match TRBD1. TRBJ1-6 is labeled an ORF, and its function is uncertain. Germline CDR1 NSHNY, CDR2 SYGAGN. The CDR3 is made up of 15 amino acids. J gave up 3 bases and V 2 bases, and 2 bases lay outside the gene matches. CDR3 bases read: TGTGCCAGCAGTGAGGGGGACAGCTATAATTCGCCC. This codes for CASSEGDSYNSP. The complete CDR3 sequence is CASSEGDSYNSPLYF.

This clone has a count of ten or more. The gene names here belong to mouse. The read ends 4 residues early relative to the CDR3; the germline J gene fills the gap. This rearrangement joins TRBV19 to TRBJ2-1, with 8 positions matching TRBD1. The CDR3 runs to 14 residues. V gave up 3 bases and J gave up 4 bases; unmatched junction bases: 3. Germline V gene sequence: CDR1 FNHDT, CDR2 SITEND (reference sequence). CDR3 DNA, as far as it was read: TGTGCCAGCAGTAGACAGGGGAGGTATGCT. Amino acid sequence: CASSRQGRYA. The entire CDR3 sequence reads CASSRQGRYAEQFF.

Concerning this clone itself: The genes and germline here are from mouse. Coverage ceases 4 residues before the CDR3 finishes, and the germline J gene fills in the end. The chain links TRBV12-1 to TRBJ1-2, with D hard to call. Germline V gene lookup returns CDR1 SGHSN and CDR2 HYEKVE. The V and J ends lost 2 bases and 0 bases respectively, with 9 bases between them. The CDR3 has 14 residues. The sequenced CDR3 bases are TGTGCCAGCTCTCCTGGGCCAACAAACTCC. This codes for CASSPGPTNS. The whole CDR3 is CASSPGPTNSDYTF.

This clone was seen many times. Germline and genes: mouse. Sequencing ends 4 residues short of the CDR3 end; the germline J gene provides the rest. The chain couples TRBV13-3 to TRBJ2-1, with 7 bases lining up with TRBD1. The V and J ends lost 1 base and 3 bases, in that order; junction bases with no gene match: 4. The CDR3 totals 15 residues. The V gene's germline CDR1 is NNHDY and CDR2 SYVADS. The DNA read from the CDR3 is TGTGCCAGCAGTGATTCGACAGGGTTCTATGCT. This codes for CASSDSTGFYA. The whole CDR3 reads CASSDSTGFYAEQFF.

This clone occurred a few times. At residue 12, TCRdb's protein is not the same as the translated DNA, so the protein here was read from the DNA. Gene names are mouse gene names. The CDR3 extends 3 residues past the end of the read, so its final part is completed from the germline J gene. The same CDR3 also results from other DNA sequences found in this sample. The chain combines TRBV19 with TRBJ1-3; no reliable D call. CDR1 and CDR2 from the germline V gene are FNHDT and SITEND (reference sequence). Trimming pared 2 bases from V and 0 bases from J, leaving 9 bases between. This CDR3 contains 15 residues. CDR3 amino acids: CASSIPGHSGNTLYF. The part of the CDR3 DNA that was read is TGTGCCAGCAGTATCCCTGGTCATTCTGGAAATACG. Variable domain in full (rest from reference TRBV19 and TRBJ1-3): GGIITQTPKFLIGQEGQKLTLKCQQNFNHDTMYWYRQDSGKGLRLIYYSITENDLQKGDLSEGYDASREKKSSFSLTVTSAQKNEMAVFLCASSIPGHSGNTLYFGEGSRLIVV.

This clone was recorded a few times. Germline and genes here are mouse. The CDR3 extends 4 residues past the end of the read, so its final part is completed from the germline J gene. This chain uses TRBV13-3 with TRBJ2-1, with D possibly being TRBD2 (5 bases). CDR1 is NNHDY, CDR2 SYVADS, per germline. V was clipped by 0 bases and J by 6 bases, with 13 bases between them. CDR3 length equals 15 residues. CDR3 loop: CASSDVGRLGAEQFF. CDR3 DNA, as far as it was read: TGTGCCAGCAGTGATGTGGGGAGATTAGGTGCT.

About this clone itself: Mouse names are used for the genes. This chain's CDR3 is CTCSAGLGGRREVFF. CDR3 DNA, as far as it was read: TGCACCTGCAGTGCAGGGCTGGGGGGGCGACGA. The chain carries TRBV1 and TRBJ1-1, with a tentative D call TRBD1 (6 bases). The missing CDR3 end, 4 residues past where the read stops, is filled in from the germline J gene. The CDR3 extends over 15 amino acids. Germline CDR1 is NSQYPW and CDR2 is LRSPGD (reference sequence).

A remark on this clone: The gene names here belong to mouse. The CDR3 spells CASSDAGKGYAEQFF. The part of the CDR3 DNA that was read is TGTGCCAGCAGTGATGCAGGGAAGGGCTATGCT. The V call is TRBV13-3, the J call TRBJ2-1; a possible D gene is TRBD1 (5 bases). The read ends 4 residues before the CDR3 terminus; that terminus is restored from the germline J gene. The germline gives CDR1 NNHDY, CDR2 SYVADS. V was clipped by 0 bases and J by 3 bases, with 10 bases between them. The CDR3 runs to 15 residues.

Note on this clone: Germline and genes here are mouse. Read coverage stops 4 residues before the CDR3 terminus; the germline J gene supplies the remainder. The chain combines TRBV19 with TRBJ1-4; D not certain. Looked up from germline, CDR1 is FNHDT and CDR2 is SITEND (reference sequence). The ends were cut back, 4 bases at V and 1 base at J, with 8 bases in the middle. CDR3 length: 14 residues. The DNA read from the CDR3 is TGTGCCAGCAGTGACATAACTTCCAACGAA. Translating gives CASSDITSNE. The CDR3, in full, reads CASSDITSNERLFF.

As regards this clone: Genes and germline are mouse. Read data end 4 residues before the CDR3 end; the end is taken from the germline J gene. This chain links TRBV5 with TRBJ2-1; D possibly corresponds to TRBD2 (6 bases). The CDR3 spans 15 residues. Germline V lookup: CDR1 LGHNA, CDR2 YNLKQL (reference sequence). The V end was cut by 4 bases, the J end by 0 bases, with 10 bases between. The CDR3 DNA, read in part, is TGTGCCAGCAGCCCCGGGACTCTTAACTATGCT. Residues: CASSPGTLNYA. The entire CDR3 reads CASSPGTLNYAEQFF.

On this clone: Gene names and germline match the mouse. The read falls 4 residues short of the CDR3 end, and the missing part is taken from the germline J gene. The chain is built from TRBV13-3 and TRBJ2-5, with 7 nucleotides matching TRBD1. The junction had 4 bases not matched to a gene; V was cut back by 1 base and J by 2 bases. The CDR3 consists of 15 residues. The V gene's germline CDR1 is NNHDY and CDR2 SYVADS. The CDR3 here is CASSDRQGPQDTQYF. The DNA read from the CDR3 is TGTGCCAGCAGTGATAGACAGGGTCCCCAAGAC.

A remark on this clone: The genes are named according to mouse. The CDR3 end is not reached by the read, which stops 4 residues before it; the germline J gene fills it in. V is TRBV17 and J is TRBJ1-2, with a weak D call TRBD1 (6 bases). The CDR3 sequence is 15 residues long. Germline V CDR1 and CDR2: MNHDT, YYDKIL. CDR3 DNA, as far as it was read: TGTGCTAGCAGTAGAGATGCCTGGGGGGGCGAC. Protein sequence: CASSRDAWGGD. The full CDR3 sequence reads CASSRDAWGGDDYTF.

The sample holds many counts of this clone. Any gene name here is a mouse gene name. Read data end 4 residues before the CDR3 end; the end is taken from the germline J gene. The J gene is TRBJ1-2, the V gene TRBV13-3, with a possible D match to TRBD1 (6 bases). Germline values: CDR1 NNHDY, CDR2 SYVADS. There are 14 residues in the CDR3. Trimming shortened V by 2 bases and J by 3 bases, and 11 bases separated the two germline ends. Incomplete CDR3 DNA: TGTGCCAGCAGTGACAGGGGAAGGGACTCC. This sequence encodes CASSDRGRDS. The complete CDR3 protein is CASSDRGRDSDYTF.

Points on this clone: The germline and genes are mouse ones. The read comes to an end 4 residues before the CDR3 does, leaving the germline J gene to fill in the end. The chain carries TRBV19 and TRBJ2-3; perhaps TRBD2 as D (6 bases). V lost 2 bases, J lost 0 bases, and 13 bases lay in between. CDR3 length: 16 amino acids. The V gene's germline CDR1 is FNHDT and CDR2 SITEND (reference sequence). CDR3 amino acids: CASSIFGGTSAETLYF. Partial CDR3 DNA: TGTGCCAGCAGTATTTTCGGGGGGACTAGTGCAGAA.

A few counts support this clone. The genes and germline here are from mouse. From the germline J gene comes the end of the CDR3, since the read stops 4 residues before it. The chain employs TRBV19 and TRBJ2-7; 8 positions agree with TRBD2. With V trimmed by 7 bases and J by 2 bases, 2 bases remained unmatched. CDR3 length: 12 residues. The germline V gene encodes CDR1 FNHDT and CDR2 SITEND (reference sequence). This CDR3 reads CASLGGAYEQYF. The sequenced CDR3 bases are TGTGCCAGCCTGGGGGGCGCCTAT.

This clone has ten or more counts. Gene names and germline match the mouse. The read gets to within 4 residues of the CDR3 end, and the germline J gene fills in the rest. V usage is TRBV13-3 and J usage is TRBJ1-4; 10 bases are a match to TRBD1. Germline CDR1 and CDR2: NNHDY and SYVADS. The junction had 5 bases not matched to a gene; V was cut back by 0 bases and J by 6 bases. This CDR3 is built from 16 residues. The CDR3: CASSDAGTGEDERLFF. The part of the CDR3 DNA that was read is TGTGCCAGCAGTGATGCAGGGACAGGGGAGGACGAA.